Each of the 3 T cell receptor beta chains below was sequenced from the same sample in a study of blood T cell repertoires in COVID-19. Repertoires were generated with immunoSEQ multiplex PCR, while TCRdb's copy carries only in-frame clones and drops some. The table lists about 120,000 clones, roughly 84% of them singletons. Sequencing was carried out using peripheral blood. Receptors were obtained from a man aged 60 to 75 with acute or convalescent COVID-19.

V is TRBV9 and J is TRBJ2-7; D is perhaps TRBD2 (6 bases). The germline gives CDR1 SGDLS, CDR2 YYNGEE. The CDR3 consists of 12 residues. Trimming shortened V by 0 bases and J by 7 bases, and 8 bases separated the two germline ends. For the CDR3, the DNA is TGTGCCAGCAGCGTAGATCGGGGGGAGCAGTACTTC. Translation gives CASSVDRGEQYF. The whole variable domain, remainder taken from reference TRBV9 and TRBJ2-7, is DSGVTQTPKHLITATGQRVTLRCSPRSGDLSVYWYQQSLDQGLQFLIQYYNGEERAKGNILERFSAQQFPDLHSELNLSSLELGDSALYFCASSVDRGEQYFGPGTRLTVT.

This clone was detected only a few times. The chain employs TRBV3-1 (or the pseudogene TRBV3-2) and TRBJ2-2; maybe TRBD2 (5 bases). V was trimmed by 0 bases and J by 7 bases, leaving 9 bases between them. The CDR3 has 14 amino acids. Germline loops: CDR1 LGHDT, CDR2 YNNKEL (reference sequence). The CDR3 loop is CASSQDARGGELFF. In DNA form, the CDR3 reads TGTGCCAGCAGCCAAGATGCCCGGGGCGGGGAGCTGTTTTTT.

DNA for the CDR3: TGTGCCCGGGAGAGAGATGCAGGGCTTGTCAGGTTTGAATCACCCCTCCACTTT. Protein: CARERDAGLVRFESPLHF. The chain links TRBV19 to TRBJ1-6; D perhaps matches TRBD1 (5 bases). This CDR3 region has 18 residues. Germline CDR1 reads LNHDA; CDR2 reads SQIVND (reference sequence). The V and J ends lost 11 bases and 10 bases respectively, with 33 bases between them.